Each of the 18 T cell receptor beta chains below was sequenced from the same sample in a study of cytomegalovirus exposure and HLA in healthy donors. Primers for the PCR totalled 60 Vbeta and 13 Jbeta. This table comes from immunoSEQ multiplex PCR, and its TCRdb copy is limited to in-frame clones, with some not included. The data contain nearly 200,000 clones, roughly 80% of them singletons. Sequenced: PBMCs. The receptors come from a male donor in good health and CMV-seropositive.

This clone has a single count. The CDR3 region has the DNA TGTGCCTGCTCCCAGGGGAGGGCGAACGAGCAGTACTTC. Protein sequence: CACSQGRANEQYF. V and J are TRBV30 and TRBJ2-7; maybe TRBD2 (7 bases). V lost 6 bases, J lost 5 bases, and 17 bases lay in between. CDR1 is GTSNPN, CDR2 SVGIG, per germline (reference sequence). The CDR3 consists of 13 residues.

The chain links TRBV5-6 to TRBJ2-1; TRBD1 matches 11 bases. Per germline, CDR1 SGHDT and CDR2 YYEEEE. The junction had 5 bases not matched to a gene; V was cut back by 4 bases and J by 8 bases. The CDR3 loop spans 14 amino acids. The CDR3 spells CASSPGQGEYEQFF. For the CDR3, the DNA is TGTGCCAGCAGCCCGGGACAGGGGGAATATGAGCAGTTCTTC.

The chain couples TRBV27 to TRBJ1-4; D might be TRBD1 (5 bases). V shed 3 bases and J shed 5 bases, with 16 bases lying between them. Germline loops: CDR1 MNHEY, CDR2 SMNVEV (reference sequence). This CDR3 has 16 residues. The CDR3 sequence is CASSFLDSLGNEKLFF. CDR3 DNA sequence: TGTGCCAGCAGTTTCCTAGACAGCCTGGGAAATGAAAAACTGTTTTTT.

V and J are TRBV7-6 and TRBJ2-2; TRBD2 agrees at 7 bases. Germline values: CDR1 SGHVS, CDR2 FNYEAQ. The CDR3 loop spans 18 amino acids. Trimming at V came to 3 bases and at J to 1 base, leaving 11 bases not matched to a gene. Here the CDR3 reads CASSFTPSPGGNTGELFF. The DNA for the CDR3 is TGTGCCAGCAGCTTTACCCCCTCCCCGGGAGGGAACACCGGGGAGCTGTTTTTT. The entire variable domain, with the rest obtained from reference TRBV7-6 and TRBJ2-2, is as follows: GAGVSQSPRYKVTKRGQDVALRCDPISGHVSLYWYRQALGQGPEFLTYFNYEAQQDKSGLPNDRFSAERPEGSISTLTIQRTEQRDSAMYRCASSFTPSPGGNTGELFFGEGSRLTVL.

V is TRBV5-4 and J is TRBJ1-2; D call uncertain. The CDR3 spans 15 residues. V was clipped by 0 bases and J by 7 bases, with 16 bases between them. In germline, CDR1 is SGHNT, CDR2 YYREEE (reference sequence). CDR3 sequence: CASSLAGIRGSGYTF. The CDR3 DNA reads TGTGCCAGCAGCTTGGCGGGGATCCGGGGTTCTGGCTACACCTTC.

This clone was counted only a few times. The rearrangement links TRBV27 to TRBJ2-5, with D maybe TRBD1 (5 bases). The DNA end lines up better with TRBJ2-7; the J call may be wrong. The CDR3 runs 15 residues. CDR1 MNHEY and CDR2 SMNVEV come from the germline V gene (reference sequence). CDR3 bases: TGTGCCAGCTCAAGCCCAGGGCAGAGCAGACGCGAGCAGTACTTC. Amino acids: CASSSPGQSRREQYF.

The CDR3 loop is CASIATGVAGELFF. CDR3 coding DNA: TGTGCCAGCATTGCGACAGGGGTCGCCGGGGAGCTGTTTTTT. V gene TRBV2 combines with J gene TRBJ2-2; 8 bases agree with TRBD1. Germline V gene data show CDR1 as SNHLY and CDR2 as FYNNEI. Trimming took 7 bases from V and 6 from J; bases not matched to a gene: 7. The CDR3 loop spans 14 amino acids.

This chain connects TRBV28 to TRBJ2-7; D uncertain. From germline, CDR1 is MDHEN and CDR2 SYDVKM. Trimming took off 4 bases at V and 0 bases at J, with 13 bases between the two ends. CDR3 length equals 15 residues. The CDR3 loop is CASSSPGESSYEQYF. The CDR3 coding sequence is TGTGCCAGCAGTTCTCCCGGAGAAAGCTCCTACGAGCAGTACTTC.

The chain combines TRBV18 with TRBJ2-3; possible D gene TRBD1, 6 bases. V was clipped by 4 bases and J by 2 bases, with 10 bases between them. The CDR3 totals 14 residues. Germline values: CDR1 KGHSH, CDR2 LQKENI. The CDR3 bases are TGTGCCAGCTCACGCACAGGGACCACAGATACGCAGTATTTT. Translated: CASSRTGTTDTQYF.

The chain carries TRBV9 and TRBJ1-5; tentative D call: TRBD1 (5 bases). V was trimmed by 0 bases and J by 3 bases, leaving 7 bases between them. This CDR3 region has 14 residues. From germline, CDR1 is SGDLS and CDR2 YYNGEE. The CDR3 is CASSVAGDNQPQHF. The CDR3 DNA reads as TGTGCCAGCAGCGTAGCGGGGGACAATCAGCCCCAGCATTTT.

V and J are TRBV28 and TRBJ1-2, with unresolved D. CDR1 MDHEN and CDR2 SYDVKM come from the germline V gene. This CDR3 has 13 residues. Trimming shortened V by 3 bases and J by 3 bases, and 8 bases separated the two germline ends. For the CDR3, the DNA is TGTGCCAGCAGTTTTCGGTTGGACTATGGCTACACCTTC. Translating it yields CASSFRLDYGYTF.

The V and J genes are TRBV2 and TRBJ1-6, with D perhaps TRBD1 (6 bases). The V end was cut by 7 bases, the J end by 4 bases, with 14 bases between. The CDR3 is 15 residues long. The germline gives CDR1 SNHLY, CDR2 FYNNEI. CDR3: CASTRGGGYNSPLHF. Here the CDR3 DNA reads TGTGCCAGCACCCGAGGGGGGGGTTATAATTCACCCCTCCACTTT.

V gene TRBV25-1 combines with J gene TRBJ2-7; the match to TRBD2 covers 7 bases. V was clipped by 2 bases and J by 4 bases; unmatched bases: 8. The CDR3 runs 15 residues. Looked up from germline, CDR1 is MGHDK and CDR2 is SYGVNS. CDR3 nucleotides: TGTGCCAGCAGTGAAATAACGGGAGGCCGGTACGAGCAGTACTTC. Encoded protein: CASSEITGGRYEQYF.

V and J are TRBV4-1 and TRBJ1-4; D is undetermined. Germline V lookup: CDR1 MGHRA, CDR2 YSYEKL. The CDR3 loop spans 16 amino acids. V was trimmed by 0 bases and J by 3 bases, leaving 11 bases between them. CDR3 sequence (DNA): TGCGCCAGCAGCCAAGACCCGTCGGGTTCTAATGAAAAACTGTTTTTT. It specifies CASSQDPSGSNEKLFF.

This clone occurred once. This sequence joins TRBV11-2 and TRBJ2-2; 9 nucleotides align to TRBD2. The ends lost 0 bases at V and 6 bases at J; junction bases unmatched: 8. Germline lookup yields CDR1 SGHAT and CDR2 FQNNGV. The CDR3 has 17 residues. CDR3 sequence (DNA): TGTGCCAGCAGCTTAGATAAGGCGGGAGGGCCGTCCGGGGAGCTGTTTTTT. It is translated as CASSLDKAGGPSGELFF.

The sample holds a few counts of this clone. The V gene is TRBV2, the J gene TRBJ1-2, with D maybe TRBD1 (6 bases). Germline V CDR1 and CDR2: SNHLY, FYNNEI. Trimming cost V 4 bases and J 6 bases, with 12 bases left between them. CDR3 length equals 13 residues. The CDR3 nucleotides read TGTGCCAGCAGTGTGGGCAGGGGAGATGGCTACACCTTC. This translates into CASSVGRGDGYTF.

The chain is built from TRBV2 and TRBJ1-5; weak D call: TRBD1 (6 bases). Germline lookup yields CDR1 SNHLY and CDR2 FYNNEI. Trimming pared 4 bases from V and 7 bases from J, leaving 14 bases between. The CDR3 is 14 residues long. The CDR3 here is CASSVGTNHQPQHF. The CDR3, as DNA: TGTGCCAGCAGTGTTGGGACAAATCACCAGCCCCAGCATTTT.

The chain uses TRBV5-1 and TRBJ1-4; tentatively, D is TRBD1 (5 bases). This CDR3 is built from 16 residues. Trimming took off 5 bases at V and 0 bases at J, with 14 bases between the two ends. Germline V gene sequence: CDR1 SGHRS, CDR2 YFSETQ. The CDR3 is CASSGGLLSTNEKLFF. The DNA for the CDR3 is TGCGCCAGCAGTGGGGGACTTTTATCAACTAATGAAAAACTGTTTTTT.